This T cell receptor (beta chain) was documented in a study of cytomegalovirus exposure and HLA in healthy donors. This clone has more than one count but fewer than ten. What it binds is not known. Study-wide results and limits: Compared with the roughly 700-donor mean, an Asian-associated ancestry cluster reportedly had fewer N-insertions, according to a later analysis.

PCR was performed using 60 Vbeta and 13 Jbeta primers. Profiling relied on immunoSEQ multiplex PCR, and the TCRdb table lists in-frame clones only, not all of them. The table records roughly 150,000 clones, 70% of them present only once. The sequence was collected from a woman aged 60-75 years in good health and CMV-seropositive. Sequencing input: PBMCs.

CDR3 coding DNA: TGTGCCAGCAGCTTTTGGACTAGCGGGAGGCTGAATTCCTACGAGCAGTACTTC. Protein: CASSFWTSGRLNSYEQYF. The chain links TRBV7-2 to TRBJ2-7; TRBD2 matches 14 bases. V dropped 3 bases and J dropped 1; count of bases not matched to a gene: 8. CDR1 is SGHTA and CDR2 is FQGNSA in the germline V gene. CDR3 length: 18 residues.